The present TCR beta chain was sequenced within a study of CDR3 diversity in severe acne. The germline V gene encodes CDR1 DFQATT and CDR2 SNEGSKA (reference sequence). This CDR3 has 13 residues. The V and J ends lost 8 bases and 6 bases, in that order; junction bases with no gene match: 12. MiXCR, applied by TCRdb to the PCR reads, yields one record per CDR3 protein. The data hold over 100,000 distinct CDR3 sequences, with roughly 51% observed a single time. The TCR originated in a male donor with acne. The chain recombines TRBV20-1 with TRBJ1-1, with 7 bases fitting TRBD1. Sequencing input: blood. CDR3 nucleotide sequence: TGCAGTCTCCAATCACAGGGGCTCCCTGAAGCTTTCTTT. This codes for CSLQSQGLPEAFF.